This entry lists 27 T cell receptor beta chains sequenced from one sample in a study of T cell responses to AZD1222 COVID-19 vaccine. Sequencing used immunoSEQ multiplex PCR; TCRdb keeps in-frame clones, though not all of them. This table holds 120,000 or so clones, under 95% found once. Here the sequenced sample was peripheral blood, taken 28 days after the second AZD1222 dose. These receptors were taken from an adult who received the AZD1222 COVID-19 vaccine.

The DNA of the CDR3 is TGTGCCAGCAGCGGAACAGGACTAGATGGCTACACCTTC. This gives the protein CASSGTGLDGYTF. The J gene is TRBJ1-2, the V gene TRBV6-5, with D possibly TRBD1 on 5 matching bases. The CDR3 is 13 amino acids. Trimming pared 6 bases from V and 6 bases from J, leaving 14 bases between. Per germline, CDR1 MNHEY and CDR2 SVGAGI.

CDR3 nucleotide sequence: TGTGCCAGCAGTTACCATAGCAATCAGCCCCAGCATTTT. Its protein is CASSYHSNQPQHF. The rearrangement links TRBV6-2 or TRBV6-3 to TRBJ1-5; no clear D gene. This CDR3 spans 13 amino acids. Germline assignment: CDR1 MNHEY and CDR2 SVGEGT. Trimming pared 2 bases from V and 0 bases from J, leaving 2 bases between.

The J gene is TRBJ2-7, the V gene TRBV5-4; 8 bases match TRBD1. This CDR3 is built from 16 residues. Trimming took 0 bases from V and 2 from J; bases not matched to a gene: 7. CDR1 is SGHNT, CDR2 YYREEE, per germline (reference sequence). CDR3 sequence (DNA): TGTGCCAGCAGCTTGGGCTCAGGCAGGGGGCCCTACGAGCAGTACTTC. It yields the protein CASSLGSGRGPYEQYF.

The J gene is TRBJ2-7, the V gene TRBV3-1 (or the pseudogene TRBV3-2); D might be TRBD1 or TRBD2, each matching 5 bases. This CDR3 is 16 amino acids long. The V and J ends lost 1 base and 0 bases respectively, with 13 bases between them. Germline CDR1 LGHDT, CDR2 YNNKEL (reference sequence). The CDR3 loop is CASSQVRDHSSYEQYF. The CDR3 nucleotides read TGTGCCAGCAGCCAAGTCCGGGACCACAGCTCCTACGAGCAGTACTTC.

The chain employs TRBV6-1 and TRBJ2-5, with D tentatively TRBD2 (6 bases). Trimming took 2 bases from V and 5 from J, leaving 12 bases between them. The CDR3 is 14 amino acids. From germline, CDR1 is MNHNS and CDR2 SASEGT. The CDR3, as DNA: TGTGCCAGCAGTGAACGACTAGTTTTTGAGACCCAGTACTTC. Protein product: CASSERLVFETQYF.

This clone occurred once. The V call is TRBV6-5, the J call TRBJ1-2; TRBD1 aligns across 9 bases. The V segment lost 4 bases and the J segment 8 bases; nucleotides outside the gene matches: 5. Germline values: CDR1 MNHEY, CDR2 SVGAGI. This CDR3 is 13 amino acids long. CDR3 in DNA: TGTGCCAGCAGTTCCGGACAGGGGAGAGGCTACACCTTC. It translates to CASSSGQGRGYTF.

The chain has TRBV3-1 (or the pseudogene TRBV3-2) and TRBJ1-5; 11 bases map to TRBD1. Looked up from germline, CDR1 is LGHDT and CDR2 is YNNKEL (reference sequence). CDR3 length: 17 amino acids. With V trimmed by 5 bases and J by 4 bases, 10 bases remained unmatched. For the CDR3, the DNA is TGTGCCAGCAGCTCGGACAGGGGGCAAATGGGGAATCAGCCCCAGCATTTT. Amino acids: CASSSDRGQMGNQPQHF.

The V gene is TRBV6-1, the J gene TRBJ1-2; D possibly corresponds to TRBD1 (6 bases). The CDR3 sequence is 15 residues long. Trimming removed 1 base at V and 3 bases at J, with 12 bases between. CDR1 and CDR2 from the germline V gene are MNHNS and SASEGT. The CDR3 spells CASSEGAGGYYGYTF. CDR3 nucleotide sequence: TGTGCCAGCAGTGAAGGAGCGGGGGGCTACTATGGCTACACCTTC.

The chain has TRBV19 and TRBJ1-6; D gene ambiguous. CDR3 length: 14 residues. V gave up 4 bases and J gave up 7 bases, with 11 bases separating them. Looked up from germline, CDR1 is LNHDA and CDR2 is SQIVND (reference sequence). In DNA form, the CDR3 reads TGTGCCAGTAGTAACGACCAAAGGAATTCACCCCTCCACTTT. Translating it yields CASSNDQRNSPLHF.

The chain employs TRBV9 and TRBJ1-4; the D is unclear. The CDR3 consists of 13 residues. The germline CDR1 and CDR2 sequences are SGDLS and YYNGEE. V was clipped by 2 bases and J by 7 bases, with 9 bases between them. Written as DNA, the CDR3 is TGTGCCAGCAGCGTTGGGTTTGGTGAAAAACTGTTTTTT. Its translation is CASSVGFGEKLFF.

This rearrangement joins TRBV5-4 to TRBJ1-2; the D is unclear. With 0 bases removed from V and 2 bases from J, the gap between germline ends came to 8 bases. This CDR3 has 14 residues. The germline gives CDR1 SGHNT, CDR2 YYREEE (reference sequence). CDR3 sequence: CASSLGPGNYGYTF. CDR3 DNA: TGTGCCAGCAGCTTGGGTCCCGGGAACTATGGCTACACCTTC.

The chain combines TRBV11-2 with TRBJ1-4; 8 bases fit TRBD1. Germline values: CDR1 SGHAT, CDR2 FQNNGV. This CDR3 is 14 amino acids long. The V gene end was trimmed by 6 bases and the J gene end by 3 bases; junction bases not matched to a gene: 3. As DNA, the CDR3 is TGTGCCAGCAGGCGGGACAGGTCTAATGAAAAACTGTTTTTT. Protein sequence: CASRRDRSNEKLFF.

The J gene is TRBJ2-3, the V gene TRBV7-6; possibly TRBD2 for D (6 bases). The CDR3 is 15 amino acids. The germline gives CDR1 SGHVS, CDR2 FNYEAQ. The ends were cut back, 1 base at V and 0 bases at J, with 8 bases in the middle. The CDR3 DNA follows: TGTGCCAGCAGCTTAGTACGGGGGAGCACAGATACGCAGTATTTT. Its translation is CASSLVRGSTDTQYF.

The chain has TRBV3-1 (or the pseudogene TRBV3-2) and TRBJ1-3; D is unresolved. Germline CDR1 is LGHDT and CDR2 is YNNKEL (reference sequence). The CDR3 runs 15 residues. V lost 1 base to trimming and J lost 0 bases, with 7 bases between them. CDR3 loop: CASSQGRNSGNTIYF. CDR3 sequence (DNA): TGTGCCAGCAGCCAAGGGCGAAACTCTGGAAACACCATATATTTT.

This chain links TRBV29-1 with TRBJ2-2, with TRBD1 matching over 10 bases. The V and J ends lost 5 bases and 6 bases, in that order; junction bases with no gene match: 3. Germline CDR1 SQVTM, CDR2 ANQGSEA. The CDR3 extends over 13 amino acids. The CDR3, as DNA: TGCAGCGTTAGGACAGGGGGTTCCGGGGAGCTGTTTTTT. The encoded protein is CSVRTGGSGELFF.

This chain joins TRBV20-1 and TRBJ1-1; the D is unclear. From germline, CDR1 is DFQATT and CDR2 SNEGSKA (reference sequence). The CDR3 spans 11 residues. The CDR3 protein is CSASLSREAFF. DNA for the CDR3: TGCAGCGCCTCCCTAAGCAGGGAAGCTTTCTTT.

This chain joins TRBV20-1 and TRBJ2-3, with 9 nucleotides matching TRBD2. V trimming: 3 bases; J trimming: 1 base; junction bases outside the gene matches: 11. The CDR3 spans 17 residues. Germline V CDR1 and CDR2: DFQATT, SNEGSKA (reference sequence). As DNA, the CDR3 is TGCAGTGCTAGTAGGTTAGCGGGGGCCTGGGGCACAGATACGCAGTATTTT. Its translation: CSASRLAGAWGTDTQYF.

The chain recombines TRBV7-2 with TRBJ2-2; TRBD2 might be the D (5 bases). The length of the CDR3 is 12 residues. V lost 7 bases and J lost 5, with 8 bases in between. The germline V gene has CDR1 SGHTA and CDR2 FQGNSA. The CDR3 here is CASNGVTGELFF. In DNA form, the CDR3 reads TGTGCCAGCAACGGGGTTACCGGGGAGCTGTTTTTT.

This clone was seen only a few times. CDR3 residues: CASSRQGDTEAFF. The DNA for the CDR3 is TGTGCCAGCAGCCGACAGGGGGACACTGAAGCTTTCTTT. This chain connects TRBV9 to TRBJ1-1, with TRBD1 identical over 9 bases. Germline V lookup: CDR1 SGDLS, CDR2 YYNGEE. J lost 3 bases, V lost 4 bases, and 1 base had no gene match. This CDR3 contains 13 residues.

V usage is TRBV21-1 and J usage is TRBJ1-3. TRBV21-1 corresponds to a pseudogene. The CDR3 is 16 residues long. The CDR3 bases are TGTGCCAGCAGGTTAGAAGTGGGTTTCTTTCGGGACACCATATATTTT. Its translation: CASRLEVGFFRDTIYF.

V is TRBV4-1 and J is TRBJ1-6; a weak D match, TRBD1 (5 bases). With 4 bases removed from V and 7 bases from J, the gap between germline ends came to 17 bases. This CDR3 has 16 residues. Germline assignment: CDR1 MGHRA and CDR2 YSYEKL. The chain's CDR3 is CASSPDRGFENSPLHF. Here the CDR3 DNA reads TGCGCCAGCAGCCCCGACAGAGGCTTCGAAAATTCACCCCTCCACTTT.

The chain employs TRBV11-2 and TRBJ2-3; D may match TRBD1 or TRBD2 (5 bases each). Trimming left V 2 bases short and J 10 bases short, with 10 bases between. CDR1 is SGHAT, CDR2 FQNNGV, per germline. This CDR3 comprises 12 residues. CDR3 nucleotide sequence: TGTGCCAGCAGCTTATCCCTGGGACCGCAGTATTTT. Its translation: CASSLSLGPQYF.

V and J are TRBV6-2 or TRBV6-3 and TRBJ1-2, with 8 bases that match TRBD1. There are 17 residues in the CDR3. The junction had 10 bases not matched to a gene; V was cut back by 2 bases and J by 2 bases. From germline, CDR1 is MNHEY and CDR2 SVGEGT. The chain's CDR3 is CASSYEQGEVRNYGYTF. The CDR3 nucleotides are TGTGCCAGCAGTTACGAACAGGGGGAGGTTCGGAACTATGGCTACACCTTC.

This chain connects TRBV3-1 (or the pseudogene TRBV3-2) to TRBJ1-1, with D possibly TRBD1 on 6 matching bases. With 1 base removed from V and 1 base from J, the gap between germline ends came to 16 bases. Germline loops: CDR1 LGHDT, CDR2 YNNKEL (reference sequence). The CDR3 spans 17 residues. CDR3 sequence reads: CASSQGQGIYENTEAFF. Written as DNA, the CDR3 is TGTGCCAGCAGCCAAGGGCAGGGGATATATGAGAACACTGAAGCTTTCTTT.

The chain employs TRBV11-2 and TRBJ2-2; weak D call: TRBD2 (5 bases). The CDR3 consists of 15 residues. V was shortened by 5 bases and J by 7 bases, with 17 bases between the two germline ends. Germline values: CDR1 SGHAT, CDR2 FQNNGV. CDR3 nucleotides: TGTGCCAGCAGCCCAGCTGGAGGTTTCGTCGGGGAGCTGTTTTTT. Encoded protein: CASSPAGGFVGELFF.

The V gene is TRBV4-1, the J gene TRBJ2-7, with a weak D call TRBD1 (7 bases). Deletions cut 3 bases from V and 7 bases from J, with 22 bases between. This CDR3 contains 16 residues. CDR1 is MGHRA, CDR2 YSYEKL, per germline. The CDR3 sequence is CASSQGQQGGRREQYF. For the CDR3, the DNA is TGCGCCAGCAGCCAGGGACAGCAGGGGGGTCGTCGGGAGCAGTACTTC.

CDR3: CASTQNLNTEAFF. CDR3 in DNA: TGTGCCAGCACCCAGAATTTGAACACTGAAGCTTTCTTT. This chain uses TRBV7-2 with TRBJ1-1; no clear D. The CDR3 has 13 amino acids. Trimming left V 7 bases short and J 0 bases short, with 9 bases between. Germline lookup yields CDR1 SGHTA and CDR2 FQGNSA.